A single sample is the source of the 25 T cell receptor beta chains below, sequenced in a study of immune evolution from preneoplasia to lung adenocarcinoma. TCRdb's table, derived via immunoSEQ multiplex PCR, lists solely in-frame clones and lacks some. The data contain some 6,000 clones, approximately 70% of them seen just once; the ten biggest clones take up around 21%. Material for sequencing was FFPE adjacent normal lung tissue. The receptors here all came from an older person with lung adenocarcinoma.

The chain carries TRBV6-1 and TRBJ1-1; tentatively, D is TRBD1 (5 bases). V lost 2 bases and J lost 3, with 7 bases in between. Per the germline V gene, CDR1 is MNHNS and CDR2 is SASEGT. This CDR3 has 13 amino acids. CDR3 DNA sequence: TGTGCCAGCAGTGAATTAGGGGACACTGAAGCTTTCTTT. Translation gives CASSELGDTEAFF.

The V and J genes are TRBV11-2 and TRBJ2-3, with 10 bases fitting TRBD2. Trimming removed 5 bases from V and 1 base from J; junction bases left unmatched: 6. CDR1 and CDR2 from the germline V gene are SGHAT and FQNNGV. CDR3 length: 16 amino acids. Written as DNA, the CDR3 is TGTGCCAGCAGCACACATCTAGCGGGGGGCACAGATACGCAGTATTTT. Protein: CASSTHLAGGTDTQYF.

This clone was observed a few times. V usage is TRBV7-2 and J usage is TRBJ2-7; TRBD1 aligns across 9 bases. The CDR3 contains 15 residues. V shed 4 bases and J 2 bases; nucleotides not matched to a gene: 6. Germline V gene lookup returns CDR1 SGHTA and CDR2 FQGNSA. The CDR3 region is CASSWPGQGAYEQYF. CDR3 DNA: TGTGCCAGCAGCTGGCCGGGACAGGGTGCCTACGAGCAGTACTTC. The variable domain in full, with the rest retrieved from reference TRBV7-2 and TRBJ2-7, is GAGVSQSPSNKVTEKGKDVELRCDPISGHTALYWYRQSLGQGLEFLIYFQGNSAPDKSGLPSDRFSAERTGGSVSTLTIQRTQQEDSAVYLCASSWPGQGAYEQYFGPGTRLTVT.

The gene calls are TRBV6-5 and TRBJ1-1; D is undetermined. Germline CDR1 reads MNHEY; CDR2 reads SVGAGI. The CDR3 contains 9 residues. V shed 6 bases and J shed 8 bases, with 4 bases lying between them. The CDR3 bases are TGTGCCAGCAGACCCGAAGCTTTCTTT. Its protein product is CASRPEAFF.

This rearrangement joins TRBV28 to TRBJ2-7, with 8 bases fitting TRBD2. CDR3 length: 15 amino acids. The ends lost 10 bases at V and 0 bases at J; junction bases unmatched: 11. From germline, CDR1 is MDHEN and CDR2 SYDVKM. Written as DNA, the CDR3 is TGTGCCACTATCGGGGGGGACACGAGCTCCTACGAGCAGTACTTC. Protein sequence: CATIGGDTSSYEQYF.

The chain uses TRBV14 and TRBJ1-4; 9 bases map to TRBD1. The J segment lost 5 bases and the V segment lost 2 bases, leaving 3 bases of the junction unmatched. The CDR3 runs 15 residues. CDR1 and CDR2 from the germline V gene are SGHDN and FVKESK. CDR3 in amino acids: CASSQWGQGNEKLFF. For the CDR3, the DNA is TGTGCCAGCAGCCAATGGGGACAGGGCAATGAAAAACTGTTTTTT.

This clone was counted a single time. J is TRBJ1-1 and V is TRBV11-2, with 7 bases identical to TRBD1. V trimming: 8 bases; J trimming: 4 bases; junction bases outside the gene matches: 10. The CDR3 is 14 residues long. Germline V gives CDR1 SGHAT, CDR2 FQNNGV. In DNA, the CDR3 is TGTGCCAGCCGGGAGACAGGGACGGGCACTGAAGCTTTCTTT. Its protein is CASRETGTGTEAFF.

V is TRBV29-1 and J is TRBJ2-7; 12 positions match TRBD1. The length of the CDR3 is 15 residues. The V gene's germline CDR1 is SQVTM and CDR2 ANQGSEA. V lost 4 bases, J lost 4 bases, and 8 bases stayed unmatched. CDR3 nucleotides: TGCAGCGTTGTATTTGGGGGACAGGGGGCGTACGAGCAGTACTTC. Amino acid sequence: CSVVFGGQGAYEQYF.

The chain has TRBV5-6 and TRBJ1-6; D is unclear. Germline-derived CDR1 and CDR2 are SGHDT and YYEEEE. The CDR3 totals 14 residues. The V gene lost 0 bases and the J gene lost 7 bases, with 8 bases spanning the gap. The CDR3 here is CASSLERGNSPLHF. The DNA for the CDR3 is TGTGCCAGCAGCTTGGAACGCGGAAATTCACCCCTCCACTTT.

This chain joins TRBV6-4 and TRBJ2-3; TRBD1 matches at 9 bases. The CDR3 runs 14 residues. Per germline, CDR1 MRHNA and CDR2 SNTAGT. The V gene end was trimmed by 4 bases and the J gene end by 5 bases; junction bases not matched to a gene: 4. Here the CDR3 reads CASSAQGAGDTQYF. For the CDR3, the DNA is TGTGCCAGCAGTGCACAGGGGGCCGGAGATACGCAGTATTTT.

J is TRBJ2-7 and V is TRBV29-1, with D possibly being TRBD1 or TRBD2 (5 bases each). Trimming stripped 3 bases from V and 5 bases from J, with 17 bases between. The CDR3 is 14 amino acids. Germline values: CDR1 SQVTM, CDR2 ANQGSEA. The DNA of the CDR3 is TGCAGCGTTGATCCTTCGGGGACGGGTAACGAGCAGTACTTC. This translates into CSVDPSGTGNEQYF.

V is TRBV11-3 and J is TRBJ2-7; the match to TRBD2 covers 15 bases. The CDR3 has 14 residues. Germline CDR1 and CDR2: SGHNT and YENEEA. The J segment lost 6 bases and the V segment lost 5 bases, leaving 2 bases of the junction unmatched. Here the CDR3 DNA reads TGTGCCAGCAGCCCGGGACTAGCGGGGGGCGAGCAGTACTTC. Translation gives CASSPGLAGGEQYF.

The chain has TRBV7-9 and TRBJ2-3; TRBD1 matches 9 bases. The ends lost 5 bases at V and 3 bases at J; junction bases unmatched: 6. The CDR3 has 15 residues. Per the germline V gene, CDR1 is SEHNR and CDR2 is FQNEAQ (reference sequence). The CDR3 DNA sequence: TGTGCCAGCAGCCAGACAGGGGGGAATACAGATACGCAGTATTTT. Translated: CASSQTGGNTDTQYF. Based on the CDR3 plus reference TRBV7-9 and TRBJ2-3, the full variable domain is DTGVSQNPRHKITKRGQNVTFRCDPISEHNRLYWYRQTLGQGPEFLTYFQNEAQLEKSRLLSDRFSAERPKGSFSTLEIQRTEQGDSAMYLCASSQTGGNTDTQYFGPGTRLTVL.

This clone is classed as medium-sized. In nucleotides, the CDR3 is TGTGCTAGTGCCCGGGACAGGGGAAACATTCAGTACTTC. Translated: CASARDRGNIQYF. The rearrangement joins TRBV12-5 to TRBJ2-4, with TRBD1 identical over 10 bases. Losses at the gene ends were 7 bases for V and 6 bases for J; bases not matched to a gene: 3. The germline V gene encodes CDR1 LGHNT and CDR2 FRNRAP. The CDR3 covers 13 residues. The whole variable domain, filled in from reference TRBV12-5 and TRBJ2-4, reads DARVTQTPRHKVTEMGQEVTMRCQPILGHNTVFWYRQTMMQGLELLAYFRNRAPLDDSGMPKDRFSAEMPDATLATLKIQPSEPRDSAVYFCASARDRGNIQYFGAGTRLSVL.

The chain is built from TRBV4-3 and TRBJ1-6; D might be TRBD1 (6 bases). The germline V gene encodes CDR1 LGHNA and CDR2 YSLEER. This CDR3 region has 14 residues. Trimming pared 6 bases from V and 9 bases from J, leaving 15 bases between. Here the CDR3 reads CASSKGGGGSPLHF. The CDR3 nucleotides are TGCGCCAGCAGTAAAGGGGGTGGCGGTTCACCCCTCCACTTT.

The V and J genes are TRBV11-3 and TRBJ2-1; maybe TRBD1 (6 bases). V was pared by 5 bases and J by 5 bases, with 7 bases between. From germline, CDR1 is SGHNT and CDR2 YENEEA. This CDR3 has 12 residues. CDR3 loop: CASSRTDNEQFF. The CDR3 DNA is TGTGCCAGCAGCAGGACAGACAATGAGCAGTTCTTC.

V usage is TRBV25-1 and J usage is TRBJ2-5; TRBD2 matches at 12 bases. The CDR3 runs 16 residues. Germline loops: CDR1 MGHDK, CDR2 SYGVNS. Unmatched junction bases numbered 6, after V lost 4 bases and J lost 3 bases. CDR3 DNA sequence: TGTGCCAGCAGTGCTAGCGGGGGGGGAGCTAAAGAGACCCAGTACTTC. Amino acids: CASSASGGGAKETQYF.

CDR3 DNA sequence: TGTGCCTGGAGTTTTACAGGGAGACAGCCCCAGCATTTT. This translates into CAWSFTGRQPQHF. The genes are TRBV30 and TRBJ1-5; D perhaps matches TRBD1 (6 bases). The CDR3 covers 13 residues. V was cut by 2 bases and J by 7 bases, with 12 bases left in between. Germline-derived CDR1 and CDR2 are GTSNPN and SVGIG (reference sequence). The variable domain in full, with the rest retrieved from reference TRBV30 and TRBJ1-5, is SQTIHQWPATLVQPVGSPLSLECTVEGTSNPNLYWYRQAAGRGLQLLFYSVGIGQISSEVPQNLSASRPQDRQFILSSKKLLLSDSGFYLCAWSFTGRQPQHFGDGTRLSIL.

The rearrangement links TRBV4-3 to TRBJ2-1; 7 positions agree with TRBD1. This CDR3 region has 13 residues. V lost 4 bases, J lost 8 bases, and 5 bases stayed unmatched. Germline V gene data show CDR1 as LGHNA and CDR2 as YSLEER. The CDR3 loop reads CASSPRQGDEQFF. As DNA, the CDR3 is TGCGCCAGCAGCCCCCGACAGGGCGATGAGCAGTTCTTC.

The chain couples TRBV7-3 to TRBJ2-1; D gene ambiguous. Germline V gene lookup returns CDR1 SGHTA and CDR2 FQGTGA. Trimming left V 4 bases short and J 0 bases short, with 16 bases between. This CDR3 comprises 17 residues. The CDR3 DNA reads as TGTGCCAGCAGCTCCAGTCGGGCCCCGAGCTCCTACAATGAGCAGTTCTTC. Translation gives CASSSSRAPSSYNEQFF.

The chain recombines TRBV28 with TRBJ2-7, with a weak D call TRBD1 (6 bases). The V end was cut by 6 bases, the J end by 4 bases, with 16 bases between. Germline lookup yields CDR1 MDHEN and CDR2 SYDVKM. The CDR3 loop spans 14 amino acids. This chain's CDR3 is CASRDSPMDYEQYF. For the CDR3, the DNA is TGTGCCAGCAGGGACAGTCCCATGGATTACGAGCAGTACTTC.

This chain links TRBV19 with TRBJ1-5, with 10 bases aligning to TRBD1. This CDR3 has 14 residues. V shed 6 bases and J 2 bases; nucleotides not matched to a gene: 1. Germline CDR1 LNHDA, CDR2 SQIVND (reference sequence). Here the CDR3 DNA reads TGTGCCAGTAGCGGACAGGGGGGCAATCAGCCCCAGCATTTT. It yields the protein CASSGQGGNQPQHF.

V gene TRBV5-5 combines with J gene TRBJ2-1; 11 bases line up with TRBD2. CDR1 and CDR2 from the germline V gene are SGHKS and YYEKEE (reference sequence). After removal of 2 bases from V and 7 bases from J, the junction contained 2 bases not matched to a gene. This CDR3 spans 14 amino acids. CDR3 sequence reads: CASSFSGGANEQFF. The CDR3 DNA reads TGTGCCAGCAGCTTTAGCGGGGGGGCGAATGAGCAGTTCTTC.

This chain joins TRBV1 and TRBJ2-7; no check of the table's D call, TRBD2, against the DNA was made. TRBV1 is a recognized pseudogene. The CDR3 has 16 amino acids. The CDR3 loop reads CTSSQVAGSSSYEQYF. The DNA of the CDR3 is TGCACCAGCAGCCAAGTAGCGGGGTCTAGCTCCTACGAGCAGTACTTC.

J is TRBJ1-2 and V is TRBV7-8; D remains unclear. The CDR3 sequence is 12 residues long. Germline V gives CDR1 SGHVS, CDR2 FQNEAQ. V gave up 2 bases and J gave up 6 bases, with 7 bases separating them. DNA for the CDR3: TGTGCCAGCAGCTTACTAACAGATGGCTACACCTTC. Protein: CASSLLTDGYTF.